This T cell receptor (beta chain) was recovered during a study of cytomegalovirus exposure and HLA in healthy donors. Study findings and constraints: Presence/absence results assume similar sequencing depth per donor, which may not hold. Association with HLA alleles at 0.05 false discovery rate was found for 15,000 to 20,000 TCR beta sequences in a later analysis.

These donors, healthy bone marrow donors, were studied. The CDR3 runs to 15 residues. V was shortened by 5 bases and J by 4 bases, with 14 bases between the two germline ends. Germline-derived CDR1 and CDR2 are SGHNT and YENEEA. With regard to this clone: Its antigen is not known.

The PCR made use of 60 Vbeta and 13 Jbeta primers. Assay: immunoSEQ multiplex PCR; the TCRdb copy retains only in-frame clones and omits some. The sample consists of approximately 110,000 clones, approximately 80% of them appearing once. The chain recombines TRBV11-3 with TRBJ2-2, with D possibly TRBD1 on 6 matching bases. This receptor was obtained from a man between 35 and 55 years old in good health and CMV-seronegative. The material sequenced was PBMCs. The CDR3 is CASSLSGAVTGELFF. The CDR3 nucleotides read TGTGCCAGCAGCCTCTCAGGGGCGGTCACCGGGGAGCTGTTTTTT.